The 24 T cell receptor beta chains in this list originate from one sample, sequenced in a study of OX40 agonist ivuxolimab in advanced cancers. Some clones are missing from TCRdb's copy, which holds only in-frame ones; the method was immunoSEQ multiplex PCR. Of 13,000 or so clones listed, 82% are singletons. The specimen was CD4+ or CD8+ T cells sorted from blood, collected in a trial of the OX40 agonist ivuxolimab. The receptors stem from an adult with an advanced solid tumor such as melanoma, head and neck, liver or kidney cancer.

The chain employs TRBV11-2 and TRBJ2-2, with D possibly being TRBD1 (6 bases). CDR1 SGHAT and CDR2 FQNNGV come from the germline V gene. The CDR3 loop spans 15 amino acids. V was cut by 3 bases and J by 4 bases, with 12 bases left in between. CDR3 amino acids: CASSFSGEITGELFF. CDR3 nucleotide sequence: TGTGCCAGCAGCTTTTCAGGGGAAATCACCGGGGAGCTGTTTTTT.

This clone has just one count. The V gene is TRBV7-9, the J gene TRBJ1-1; D is undetermined. The germline V gene has CDR1 SEHNR and CDR2 FQNEAQ (reference sequence). The CDR3 sequence is 16 residues long. Deletions cut 1 base from V and 1 base from J, with 13 bases between. For the CDR3, the DNA is TGTGCCAGCAGCTTAGGTTGGTATGGGGAGAACACTGAAGCTTTCTTT. Its translation is CASSLGWYGENTEAFF.

The J gene is TRBJ1-2, the V gene TRBV4-1; D may be TRBD1 (6 bases). V was cut by 1 base and J by 4 bases, with 16 bases left in between. Germline CDR1 and CDR2: MGHRA and YSYEKL. The CDR3 is 16 amino acids. Here the CDR3 reads CASSQAPGGLSYGYTF. The CDR3 nucleotides read TGCGCCAGCAGCCAAGCCCCCGGGGGGCTCTCCTATGGCTACACCTTC.

CDR3 nucleotide sequence: TGTGCCAGCAGCGTTGAACCCTCCGGGCAAAACACCGGGGAGCTGTTTTTT. Translation: CASSVEPSGQNTGELFF. The chain carries TRBV9 and TRBJ2-2; D is unclear. The germline gives CDR1 SGDLS, CDR2 YYNGEE. The CDR3 sequence is 17 residues long. The ends were cut back, 2 bases at V and 2 bases at J, with 16 bases in the middle.

This clone was detected a few times. This CDR3 reads CASSAIGLADYKSTDTQYF. CDR3 in DNA: TGTGCCAGCAGTGCGATCGGACTAGCGGACTACAAAAGCACAGATACGCAGTATTTT. The V and J genes are TRBV6-1 and TRBJ2-3, with 10 bases aligning to TRBD2. J gave up 0 bases and V 4 bases, and 13 bases lay outside the gene matches. Germline V CDR1 and CDR2: MNHNS, SASEGT. The CDR3 sequence is 19 residues long.

The chain is built from TRBV28 and TRBJ1-1; D not resolved. Germline V gene lookup returns CDR1 MDHEN and CDR2 SYDVKM. The V end lost 2 bases, the J end lost 2 bases, and 9 bases lay between the germline ends. The CDR3 covers 14 residues. The CDR3 sequence is CASSLRVGNTEAFF. CDR3 nucleotides: TGTGCCAGCAGTTTACGGGTAGGAAACACTGAAGCTTTCTTT.

The V gene is TRBV29-1, the J gene TRBJ2-7, with a tentative D call TRBD1 (6 bases). The germline V gene has CDR1 SQVTM and CDR2 ANQGSEA. V was pared by 1 base and J by 6 bases, with 7 bases between. The CDR3 extends over 11 amino acids. The CDR3 sequence is CSVEGGGEQYF. CDR3 nucleotides: TGCAGCGTTGAAGGAGGGGGCGAGCAGTACTTC.

This rearrangement joins TRBV19 to TRBJ2-2; no reliable D call. The ends were cut back, 1 base at V and 4 bases at J, with 4 bases in the middle. Germline V lookup: CDR1 LNHDA, CDR2 SQIVND (reference sequence). The CDR3 totals 13 residues. Written as DNA, the CDR3 is TGTGCCAGTAGTATAGGGAGCACCGGGGAGCTGTTTTTT. Its translation: CASSIGSTGELFF.

V usage is TRBV5-6 and J usage is TRBJ2-1; 10 nucleotides agree with TRBD2. The trim removed 2 bases at V and 5 bases at J, leaving 7 bases unmatched. The length of the CDR3 is 16 residues. The germline V gene has CDR1 SGHDT and CDR2 YYEEEE. CDR3 bases: TGTGCCAGCAGCTTATCTAGCGGGAGAAGGGACAATGAGCAGTTCTTC. The encoded protein is CASSLSSGRRDNEQFF.

The chain uses TRBV2 and TRBJ1-5; a weak D match, TRBD1 (6 bases). The CDR3 totals 14 residues. From germline, CDR1 is SNHLY and CDR2 FYNNEI. V lost 1 base and J lost 3, with 7 bases in between. The CDR3: CASSEGTVNQPQHF. CDR3 DNA sequence: TGTGCCAGCAGTGAAGGGACAGTCAATCAGCCCCAGCATTTT. The full variable domain, with the rest looked up from reference TRBV2 and TRBJ1-5, is EPEVTQTPSHQVTQMGQEVILRCVPISNHLYFYWYRQILGQKVEFLVSFYNNEISEKSEIFDDQFSVERPDGSNFTLKIRSTKLEDSAMYFCASSEGTVNQPQHFGDGTRLSIL.

The chain employs TRBV7-9 and TRBJ1-5, with TRBD1 matching 7 bases. CDR1 is SEHNR and CDR2 is FQNEAQ in the germline V gene (reference sequence). The CDR3 covers 14 residues. Trimming took 3 bases from V and 5 from J; bases not matched to a gene: 4. The CDR3 DNA is TGTGCCAGCAGCTTGGCAGGGGGGCATCAGCCCCAGCATTTT. Translating it yields CASSLAGGHQPQHF.

The chain recombines TRBV4-2 with TRBJ2-2, with 9 bases matching TRBD1. The germline gives CDR1 LGHNA, CDR2 YNFKEQ. The CDR3 covers 15 residues. V lost 4 bases to trimming and J lost 4 bases; unmatched junction nucleotides: 4. The CDR3 loop is CASSLGTGTTGELFF. CDR3 nucleotides: TGTGCCAGCAGCCTAGGGACAGGGACCACCGGGGAGCTGTTTTTT.

This clone was recorded once. The chain recombines TRBV5-1 with TRBJ2-7, with D maybe TRBD1 (6 bases). The CDR3 is 14 amino acids. V was cut by 0 bases and J by 3 bases, with 10 bases left in between. Germline CDR1 SGHRS, CDR2 YFSETQ. The CDR3 is CASSLEDRIYEQYF. CDR3 nucleotides: TGCGCCAGCAGCTTGGAGGACAGAATCTACGAGCAGTACTTC.

This clone occurred a few times. The chain combines TRBV18 with TRBJ1-1, with D tentatively TRBD1 (5 bases). V shed 5 bases and J shed 1 base, with 11 bases lying between them. This CDR3 comprises 14 residues. Germline-derived CDR1 and CDR2 are KGHSH and LQKENI. CDR3 nucleotide sequence: TGTGCCAGCTCAGGGACGGCCACGAACACTGAAGCTTTCTTT. Translated, it gives CASSGTATNTEAFF. Full variable domain (missing parts from reference TRBV18 and TRBJ1-1): NAGVMQNPRHLVRRRGQEARLRCSPMKGHSHVYWYRQLPEEGLKFMVYLQKENIIDESGMPKERFSAEFPKEGPSILRIQQVVRGDSAAYFCASSGTATNTEAFFGQGTRLTVV.

The gene calls are TRBV7-2 and TRBJ2-7, with TRBD2 matching 10 bases. Per germline, CDR1 SGHTA and CDR2 FQGNSA. J gave up 6 bases and V 1 base, and 6 bases lay outside the gene matches. The CDR3 contains 15 residues. The CDR3, as DNA: TGTGCCAGCAGCTTAGGTCGCAGCGGGAGGGGCGAGCAGTACTTC. It codes for CASSLGRSGRGEQYF. Using reference TRBV7-2 and TRBJ2-7 for the parts outside the CDR3, the full variable domain is GAGVSQSPSNKVTEKGKDVELRCDPISGHTALYWYRQSLGQGLEFLIYFQGNSAPDKSGLPSDRFSAERTGGSVSTLTIQRTQQEDSAVYLCASSLGRSGRGEQYFGPGTRLTVT.

CDR3 amino acids: CASSLGQTHEQYF. The DNA for the CDR3 is TGTGCCAGCAGTTTAGGGCAGACCCACGAGCAGTACTTC. The J gene is TRBJ2-7, the V gene TRBV27, with unresolved D. CDR1 MNHEY and CDR2 SMNVEV come from the germline V gene (reference sequence). CDR3 length: 13 residues. V was cut by 2 bases and J by 5 bases, with 10 bases left in between.

V and J are TRBV5-4 and TRBJ2-2; D is unresolved. The V gene lost 5 bases and the J gene lost 8 bases, with 10 bases spanning the gap. The CDR3 contains 12 residues. CDR1 is SGHNT and CDR2 is YYREEE in the germline V gene (reference sequence). CDR3 loop: CASSSSGGELFF. Here the CDR3 DNA reads TGTGCCAGCAGTTCTTCAGGTGGGGAGCTGTTTTTT.

This clone was seen once. This rearrangement joins TRBV6-1 to TRBJ1-2, with TRBD1 as a possible D gene (5 bases). CDR3 size: 16 residues. V lost 2 bases and J 1 base, leaving 14 bases between the germline ends. Germline V gene sequence: CDR1 MNHNS, CDR2 SASEGT. DNA of the CDR3: TGTGCCAGCAGTGAAATCAGACGGGGGATTAACTATGGCTACACCTTC. As protein: CASSEIRRGINYGYTF.

The rearrangement joins TRBV19 to TRBJ2-5, with 8 bases matching TRBD1. Germline V gives CDR1 LNHDA, CDR2 SQIVND (reference sequence). Trimming cost V 5 bases and J 3 bases; bases outside gene matches: 2. The CDR3 spans 13 residues. The CDR3: CASSPDREETQYF. The CDR3 DNA sequence: TGTGCCAGTAGTCCGGACAGGGAAGAGACCCAGTACTTC.

This sequence joins TRBV19 and TRBJ1-4; D gene unclear. Per germline, CDR1 LNHDA and CDR2 SQIVND (reference sequence). This CDR3 has 13 residues. Trimming shortened V by 5 bases and J by 8 bases, and 12 bases separated the two germline ends. The CDR3 DNA reads as TGTGCCAGTAGTTCCGCCTTTGGAGAAAAACTGTTTTTT. Amino acids: CASSSAFGEKLFF.

V is TRBV13 and J is TRBJ2-1; D is uncertain. The CDR3 runs 12 residues. Germline V gene data show CDR1 as PRHDT and CDR2 as FYEKMQ (reference sequence). The germline V and J ends were trimmed by 5 bases and 4 bases, with 6 bases remaining between them. CDR3 protein: CASSQQYNEQFF. The CDR3, as DNA: TGTGCCAGCAGCCAACAGTACAATGAGCAGTTCTTC.

A remark on this clone: Different DNA sequences within this sample yield the same CDR3. The chain links TRBV4-3 to TRBJ2-3, with 10 bases identical to TRBD2. The CDR3 length is 15 residues. V was pared by 3 bases and J by 1 base, with 1 base of the junction left unmatched. CDR1 is LGHNA and CDR2 is YSLEER in the germline V gene. The CDR3 is CASSHTSGGTDTQYF. DNA of the CDR3: TGCGCCAGCAGCCACACTAGCGGGGGCACAGATACGCAGTATTTT.

V gene TRBV25-1 combines with J gene TRBJ2-7, with a possible D match to TRBD1 (6 bases). This CDR3 region has 14 residues. V gave up 3 bases and J gave up 2 bases, with 11 bases separating them. Germline V gene data show CDR1 as MGHDK and CDR2 as SYGVNS. CDR3 in DNA: TGTGCCAGCAGTGATCAGGGGCATCCCTACGAGCAGTACTTC. It is translated as CASSDQGHPYEQYF.

The J gene is TRBJ1-1, the V gene TRBV9; D call uncertain. The length of the CDR3 is 16 residues. Trimming pared 0 bases from V and 1 base from J, leaving 13 bases between. Germline lookup yields CDR1 SGDLS and CDR2 YYNGEE. Here the CDR3 reads CASSVEAAMGNTEAFF. The CDR3, as DNA: TGTGCCAGCAGCGTAGAGGCAGCCATGGGGAACACTGAAGCTTTCTTT.